This is a list of T cell receptor beta chains from one sample in a study of control samples from healthy donors and cancer patients. Sequencing was performed with immunoSEQ multiplex PCR; in TCRdb, only in-frame clones are kept and a portion is missing. The data contain some 130,000 clones, 70% to 90% of them singletons. The sample comprised blood. These receptors came from a woman in her twenties or thirties in good health. Each CDR3 is given with its conserved first and last residue. D genes are given only for firm matches. A row's size may be missing; if present it is once, few, many or a size class.

d_call | j_call | v_call | clone_size | cdr3_nt | cdr3_aa
. | TRBJ2-7 | TRBV4-1 | few | TGCGCCAGCAGCCAAGAGGCCGGGTACGAGCAGTACTTC | CASSQEAGYEQYF
TRBD1 | TRBJ1-2 | TRBV24-1 | once | TGTGCCACCAGTGATCCCAATACAGGGGGTAACTATGGCTACACCTTC | CATSDPNTGGNYGYTF
. | TRBJ2-5 | TRBV2 | . | TGTGCCAGCAGTGAAAGGGTCCCACAAGAGACCCAGTACTTC | CASSERVPQETQYF
. | TRBJ1-1 | TRBV3-1/TRBV3-2 | . | TGTGCCAGCAGCCAGACAGGAGAAGCTTTCTTT | CASSQTGEAFF
TRBD1 | TRBJ1-2 | TRBV19 | . | TGTGCCAGTAGTATGGCGGGACAGAATGACTATGGCTACACCTTC | CASSMAGQNDYGYTF
TRBD2 | TRBJ2-2 | TRBV11-2 | . | TGTGCCAGCAGATCGTGGGCGGGAGACACCGGGGAGCTGTTTTTT | CASRSWAGDTGELFF
. | TRBJ2-7 | TRBV6-5 | . | TGTGCCAGCAGTTACCTGACCCAGGACGAGCAGTACTTC | CASSYLTQDEQYF
. | TRBJ2-6 | TRBV3-1/TRBV3-2 | . | TGTGCCAGCAGCCAATGGGATGCCGGGGCCAACGTCCTGACTTTC | CASSQWDAGANVLTF
. | TRBJ2-5 | TRBV30 | . | TGTGCCTGGAGTTCCAGGCTGCCCAGGGGACCGAAGCAAGAGACCCAGTACTTC | CAWSSRLPRGPKQETQYF
TRBD1 | TRBJ2-2 | TRBV5-1 | . | TGCGCCAGCAGCGACAGGGGCGGGGAGCTGTTTTTT | CASSDRGGELFF
. | TRBJ1-2 | TRBV30 | . | TGTGCCTGGAGTGGAGGACAGTATGGCTACACCTTC | CAWSGGQYGYTF
. | TRBJ1-1 | TRBV6-5 | . | TGTGCCAGTAAACTAGAGGGTGGCACTGAAGCTTTCTTT | CASKLEGGTEAFF
. | TRBJ1-2 | TRBV2 | . | TGTGCCAGCAGGACGCCGGCCTATGGCTACACCTTC | CASRTPAYGYTF
. | TRBJ2-1 | TRBV29-1 | once | TGCAGCGTTGAAGTTTGGGACGGTCCATACAATGAGCAGTTCTTC | CSVEVWDGPYNEQFF
. | TRBJ2-6 | TRBV7-7 | . | TGTGCCACCGGAGGTAACGTTCGCTCTGGGGCCAACGTCCTGACTTTC | CATGGNVRSGANVLTF
. | TRBJ2-5 | TRBV5-1 | few | TGCGCCAGCAGCTTGAGGGAGACCCAGTACTTC | CASSLRETQYF
. | TRBJ1-2 | TRBV2 | once | TGTGCCAGCACGGGGGAATCGGCAGGGGGCTACACCTTC | CASTGESAGGYTF
. | TRBJ1-1 | TRBV3-1/TRBV3-2 | . | TGTGCCAGCAGCCATGAAAGGGGGAGGGCTGAAGCTTTCTTT | CASSHERGRAEAFF
TRBD2 | TRBJ2-5 | TRBV20-1 | . | TGCAGTGCTAGTAAGTCTAGCGGGAGTGTGGAGACCCAGTACTTC | CSASKSSGSVETQYF
TRBD1 | TRBJ2-3 | TRBV20-1 | . | TGCAGTGCTAGTGCCCCCGGGACAGAGAAAGATACGCAGTATTTT | CSASAPGTEKDTQYF
. | TRBJ1-2 | TRBV2 | . | TGTGCCAGCAGTGAATCTGCCCCACTATTAGGCTACACCTTC | CASSESAPLLGYTF
. | TRBJ1-1 | TRBV18 | . | TGTGCCAGCTCACCATCGGGCAGGAACACTGAAGCTTTCTTT | CASSPSGRNTEAFF
. | TRBJ1-2 | TRBV28 | . | TGTGCCACCGCCCTCACATCTTACAGGGATGGCTACACCTTC | CATALTSYRDGYTF
. | TRBJ1-4 | TRBV19 | . | TGTGCCAGTATGGAATCCGGGCCGGAACTGTTTTTT | CASMESGPELFF
TRBD2 | TRBJ2-7 | TRBV15 | . | TGTGCCACCAGCATTCTACCCCCTAGCGGGAGGCCCCACGAGCAGTACTTC | CATSILPPSGRPHEQYF
TRBD1 | TRBJ1-1 | TRBV28 | . | TGTGCCAGCAGGCCAGGGGGAGAGAACACTGAAGCTTTCTTT | CASRPGGENTEAFF
. | TRBJ1-1 | TRBV18 | . | TGTGCCAGCTCACGTGGGGGGACTGAAGCTTTCTTT | CASSRGGTEAFF
. | TRBJ2-5 | TRBV9 | . | TGTGCCAGCAGTTCCCGGGGTGAGACCCAGTACTTC | CASSSRGETQYF
. | TRBJ1-5 | TRBV10-3 | . | TGTGCCAGCCGGGCCCCTCATAGCAATCAGCCCCAGCATTTT | CASRAPHSNQPQHF
. | TRBJ1-2 | TRBV6-1 | . | TGTGCCAGCAGTGAAGTTGGCGGATCCTATGGCTACACCTTC | CASSEVGGSYGYTF
TRBD1 | TRBJ1-5 | TRBV7-2 | . | TGTGCCAGCAGCTTCGACAGGGATCAGCCCCAGCATTTT | CASSFDRDQPQHF
. | TRBJ1-5 | TRBV28 | . | TGTGCCAGCAGCCTGACTGAGAATCAGCCCCAGCATTTT | CASSLTENQPQHF
TRBD2 | TRBJ2-1 | TRBV2 | . | TGTGCCAGCAGTGTCAGTAGCGGGGCCTACAATGAGCAGTTCTTC | CASSVSSGAYNEQFF
. | TRBJ2-5 | TRBV11-2 | . | TGTGCCAGCAGCTTAGGGACAGTGAAAGAGACCCAGTACTTC | CASSLGTVKETQYF
. | TRBJ1-1 | TRBV6-1 | . | TGTGCCAGCAGTGACATTGGGCCGACATTGGCAGCTTTCTTT | CASSDIGPTLAAFF
TRBD1 | TRBJ2-3 | TRBV27 | few | TGTGCCAGCAGTGAATACAGGGGCGCGCAGTATTTT | CASSEYRGAQYF
TRBD1 | TRBJ2-1 | TRBV19 | . | TGTGCCAGTAGTATTCCAGCGCGCCAACTGGGACAGGGTTACAATGAGCAGTTCTTC | CASSIPARQLGQGYNEQFF
. | TRBJ1-2 | TRBV11-2 | . | TGTGCCAGCAGCTCGCAGGGTACTGGCTACACCTTC | CASSSQGTGYTF
TRBD1 | TRBJ2-5 | TRBV5-5 | . | TGTGCCAGCAGCCCAGGGACAGGGGCGGGGGAGACCCAGTACTTC | CASSPGTGAGETQYF
. | TRBJ1-5 | TRBV6-5 | . | TGTGCCAGCAGTTACTTGGGGCAGCCCCAGCATTTT | CASSYLGQPQHF